This record looks at one TCR beta chain sequence and its context. This sample was taken from a study of T cell responses to AZD1222 COVID-19 vaccine. About the research overall: Analysis merged second doses at about 4 or about 12 weeks.

V dropped 2 bases and J dropped 7; count of bases not matched to a gene: 10. Germline assignment: CDR1 MNHEY and CDR2 SVGEGT. The CDR3 totals 16 residues. TCRdb's table, derived via immunoSEQ multiplex PCR, lists solely in-frame clones and lacks some. The repertoire holds roughly 100,000 clones, with 91% as singletons. The TCR originated in an adult in good health. The rearrangement uses TRBV6-2 or TRBV6-3 and TRBJ1-5; 8 bases align to TRBD1. The sample in question was peripheral blood, obtained on day 0 of AZD1222 vaccination. The CDR3 sequence is CASSYGGTGGSQPQHF. CDR3 bases: TGTGCCAGCAGTTACGGGGGGACAGGAGGATCCCAGCCCCAGCATTTT.